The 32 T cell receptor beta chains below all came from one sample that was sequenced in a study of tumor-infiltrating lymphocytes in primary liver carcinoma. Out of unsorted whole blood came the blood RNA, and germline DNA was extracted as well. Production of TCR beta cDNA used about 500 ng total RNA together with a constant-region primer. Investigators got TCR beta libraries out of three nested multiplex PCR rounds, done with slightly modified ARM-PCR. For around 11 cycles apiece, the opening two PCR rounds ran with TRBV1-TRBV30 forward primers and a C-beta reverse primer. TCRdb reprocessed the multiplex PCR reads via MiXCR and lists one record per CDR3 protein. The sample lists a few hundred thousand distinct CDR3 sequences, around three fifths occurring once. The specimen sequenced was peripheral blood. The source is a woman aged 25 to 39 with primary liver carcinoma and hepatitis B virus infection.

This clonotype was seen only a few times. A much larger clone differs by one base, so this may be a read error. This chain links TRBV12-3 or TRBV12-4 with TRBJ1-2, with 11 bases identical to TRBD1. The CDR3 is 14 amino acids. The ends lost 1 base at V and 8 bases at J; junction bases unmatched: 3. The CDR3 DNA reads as TGTGCCAGCAGTTTAGGGACAGGGGGCCTAGGCTACACCTTC. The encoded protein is CASSLGTGGLGYTF.

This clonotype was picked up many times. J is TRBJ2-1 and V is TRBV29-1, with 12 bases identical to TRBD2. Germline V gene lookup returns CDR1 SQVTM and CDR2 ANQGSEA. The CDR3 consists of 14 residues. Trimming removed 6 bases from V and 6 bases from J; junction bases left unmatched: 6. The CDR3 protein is CSVSGLAGRNEQFF. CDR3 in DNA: TGCAGCGTCTCGGGACTAGCGGGTCGCAATGAGCAGTTCTTC.

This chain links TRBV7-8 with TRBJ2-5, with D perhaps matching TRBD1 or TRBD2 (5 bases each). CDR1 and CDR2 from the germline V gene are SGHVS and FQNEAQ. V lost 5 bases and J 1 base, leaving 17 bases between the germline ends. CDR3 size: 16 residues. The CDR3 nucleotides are TGTGCCAGCAGCCTAGGGGACCTACCTTCCCAAGAGACCCAGTACTTC. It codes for CASSLGDLPSQETQYF.

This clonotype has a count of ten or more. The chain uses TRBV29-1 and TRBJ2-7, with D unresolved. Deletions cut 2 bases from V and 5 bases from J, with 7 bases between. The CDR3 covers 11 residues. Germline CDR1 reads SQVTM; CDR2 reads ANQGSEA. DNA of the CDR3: TGCAGCGTTGAATTCCGGAACGAGCAGTACTTC. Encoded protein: CSVEFRNEQYF.

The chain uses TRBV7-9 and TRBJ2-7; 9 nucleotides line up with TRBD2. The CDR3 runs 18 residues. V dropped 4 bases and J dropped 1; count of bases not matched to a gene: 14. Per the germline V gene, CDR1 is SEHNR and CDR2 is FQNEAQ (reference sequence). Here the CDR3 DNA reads TGTGCCAGCAGCTCCGGACAGGCCAGACTAGCGGATTCCTACGAGCAGTACTTC. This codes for CASSSGQARLADSYEQYF.

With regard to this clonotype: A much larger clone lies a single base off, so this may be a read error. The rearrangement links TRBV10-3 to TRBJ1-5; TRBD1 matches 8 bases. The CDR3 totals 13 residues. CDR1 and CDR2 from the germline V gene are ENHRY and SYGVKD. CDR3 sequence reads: CAISGTGYQPKHF. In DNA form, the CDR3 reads TGTGCCATCAGTGGGACAGGGTATCAGCCCAAGCATTTT.

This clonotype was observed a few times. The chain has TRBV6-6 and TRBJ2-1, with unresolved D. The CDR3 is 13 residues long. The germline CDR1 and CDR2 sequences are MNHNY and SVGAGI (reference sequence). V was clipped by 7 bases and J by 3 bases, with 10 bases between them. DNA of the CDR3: TGTGCCAGCACCCAAGACGGCTACAATGAGCAGTTCTTC. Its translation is CASTQDGYNEQFF.

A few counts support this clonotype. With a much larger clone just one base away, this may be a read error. The chain's CDR3 is CSVERLDPTRELFF. The CDR3 DNA follows: TGCAGCGTTGAAAGACTGGATCCGACCAGGGAGCTGTTTTTT. This chain links TRBV29-1 with TRBJ2-2, with D unclear. Trimming shortened V by 2 bases and J by 9 bases, and 16 bases separated the two germline ends. CDR1 and CDR2 (germline): SQVTM, ANQGSEA. CDR3 length: 14 residues.

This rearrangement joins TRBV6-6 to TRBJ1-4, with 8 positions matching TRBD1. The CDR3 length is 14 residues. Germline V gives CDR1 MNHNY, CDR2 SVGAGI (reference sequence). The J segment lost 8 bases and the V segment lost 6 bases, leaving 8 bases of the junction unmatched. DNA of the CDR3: TGTGCCAGCAGGACGTCAGGGGGCCGAGAAAAACTGTTTTTT. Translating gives CASRTSGGREKLFF.

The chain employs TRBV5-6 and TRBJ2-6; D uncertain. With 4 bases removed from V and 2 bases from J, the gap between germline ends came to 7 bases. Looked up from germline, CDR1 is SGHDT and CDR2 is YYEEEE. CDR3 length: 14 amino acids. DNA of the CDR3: TGTGCCAGCAGCAGGGTAGCTGGGGCCAACGTCCTGACTTTC. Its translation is CASSRVAGANVLTF.

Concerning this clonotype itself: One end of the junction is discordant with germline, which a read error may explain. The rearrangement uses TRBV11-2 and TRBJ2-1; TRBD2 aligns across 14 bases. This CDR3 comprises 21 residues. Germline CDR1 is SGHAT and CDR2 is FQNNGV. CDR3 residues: CASNSIRVGLAGEGTKNEQLF. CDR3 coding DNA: TGTGCCAGCAACTCTATCCGGGTGGGACTAGCGGGAGAGGGCACGAAGAATGAGCAGCTCTTC.

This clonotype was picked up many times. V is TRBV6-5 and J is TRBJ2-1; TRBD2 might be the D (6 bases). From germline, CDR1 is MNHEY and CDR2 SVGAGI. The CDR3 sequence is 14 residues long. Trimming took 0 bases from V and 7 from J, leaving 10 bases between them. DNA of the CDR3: TGTGCCAGCAGTTACTCGCCAGGGAGGAATGAGCAGTTCTTC. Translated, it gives CASSYSPGRNEQFF.

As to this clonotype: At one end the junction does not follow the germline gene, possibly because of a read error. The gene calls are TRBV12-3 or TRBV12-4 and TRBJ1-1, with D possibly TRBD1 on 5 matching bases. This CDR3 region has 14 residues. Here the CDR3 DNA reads TGTGCTAGCAGTTACAGGCATCTCGACACTGAAGCTTTCTTT. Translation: CASSYRHLDTEAFF.

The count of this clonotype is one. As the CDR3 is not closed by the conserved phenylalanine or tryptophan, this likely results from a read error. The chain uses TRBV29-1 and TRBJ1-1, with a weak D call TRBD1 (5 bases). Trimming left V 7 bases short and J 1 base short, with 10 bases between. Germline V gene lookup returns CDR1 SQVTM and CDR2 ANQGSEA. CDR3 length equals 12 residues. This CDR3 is CSAGHANTEAFI. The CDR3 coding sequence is TGCAGCGCTGGACACGCGAACACTGAAGCTTTCATT.

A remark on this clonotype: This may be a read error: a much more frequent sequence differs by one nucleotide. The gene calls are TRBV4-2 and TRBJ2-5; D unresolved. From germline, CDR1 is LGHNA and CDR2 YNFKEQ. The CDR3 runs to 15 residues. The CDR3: CASCQDPGSDGTQYF. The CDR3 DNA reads TGTGCCAGCTGCCAAGATCCCGGTTCGGATGGGACCCAGTACTTC.

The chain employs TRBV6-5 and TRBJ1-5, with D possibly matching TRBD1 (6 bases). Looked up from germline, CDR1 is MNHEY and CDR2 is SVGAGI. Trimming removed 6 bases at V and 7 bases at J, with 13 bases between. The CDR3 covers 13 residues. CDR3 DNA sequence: TGTGCCAGCAGACAGGGAGGGGAGCAGCCCCAGCATTTT. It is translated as CASRQGGEQPQHF.

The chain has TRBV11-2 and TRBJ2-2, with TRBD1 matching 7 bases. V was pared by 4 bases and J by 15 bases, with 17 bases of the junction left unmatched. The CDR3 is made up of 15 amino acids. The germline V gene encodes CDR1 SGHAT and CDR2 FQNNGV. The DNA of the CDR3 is TGTGCCAGCAGCTCGACAGGGCGAAAGACCGGGAAGTTGTTTTTT. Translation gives CASSSTGRKTGKLFF.

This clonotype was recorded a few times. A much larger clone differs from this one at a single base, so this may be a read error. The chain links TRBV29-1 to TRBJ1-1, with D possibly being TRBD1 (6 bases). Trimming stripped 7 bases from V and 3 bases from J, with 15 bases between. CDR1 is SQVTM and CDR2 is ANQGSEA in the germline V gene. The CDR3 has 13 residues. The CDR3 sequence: CSAFGQLDTEAFF. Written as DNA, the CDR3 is TGCAGCGCTTTCGGACAGCTCGACACTGAAGCTTTCTTT.

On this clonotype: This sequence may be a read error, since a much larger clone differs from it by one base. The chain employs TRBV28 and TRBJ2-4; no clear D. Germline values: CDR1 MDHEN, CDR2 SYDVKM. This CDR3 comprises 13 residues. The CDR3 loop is CVVGEYTKNTQYF. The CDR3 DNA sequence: TGTGTCGTGGGCGAGTATACCAAAAACACTCAGTACTTC.

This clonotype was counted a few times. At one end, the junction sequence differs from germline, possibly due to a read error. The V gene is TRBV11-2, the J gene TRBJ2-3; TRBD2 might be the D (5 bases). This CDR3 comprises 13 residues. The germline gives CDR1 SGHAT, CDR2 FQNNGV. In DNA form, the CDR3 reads TGCTCCAGCAGCCCAGTGGGGAGAGATACGCAGTATTTT. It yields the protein CSSSPVGRDTQYF.

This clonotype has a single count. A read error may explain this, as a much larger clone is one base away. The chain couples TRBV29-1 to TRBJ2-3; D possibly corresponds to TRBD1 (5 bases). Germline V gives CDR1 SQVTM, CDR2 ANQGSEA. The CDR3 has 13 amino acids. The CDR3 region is CSVARASTDRQYF. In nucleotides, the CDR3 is TGCAGCGTTGCAAGGGCCTCGACAGATAGGCAGTATTTT.

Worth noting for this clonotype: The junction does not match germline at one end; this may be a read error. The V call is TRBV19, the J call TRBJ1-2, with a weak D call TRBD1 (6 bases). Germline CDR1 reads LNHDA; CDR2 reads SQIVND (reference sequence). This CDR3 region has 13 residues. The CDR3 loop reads CASSTDSFYDYTF. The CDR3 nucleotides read TGTGCCAGTAGTACGGACAGTTTCTATGATTACACCTTT.

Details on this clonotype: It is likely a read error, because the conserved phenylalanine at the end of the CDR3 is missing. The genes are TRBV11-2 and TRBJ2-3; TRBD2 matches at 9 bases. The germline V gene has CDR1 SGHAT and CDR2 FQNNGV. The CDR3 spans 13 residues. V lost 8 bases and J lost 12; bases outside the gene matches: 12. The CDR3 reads CASVIESLAGQYL. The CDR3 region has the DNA TGTGCCAGCGTTATAGAGAGCCTAGCGGGACAGTATCTT.

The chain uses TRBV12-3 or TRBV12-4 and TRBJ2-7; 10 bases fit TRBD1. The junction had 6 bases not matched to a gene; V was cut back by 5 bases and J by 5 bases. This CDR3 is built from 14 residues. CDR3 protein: CASSPGQGTHEQYF. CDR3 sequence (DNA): TGTGCCAGCAGTCCGGGACAGGGGACCCACGAGCAGTACTTC.

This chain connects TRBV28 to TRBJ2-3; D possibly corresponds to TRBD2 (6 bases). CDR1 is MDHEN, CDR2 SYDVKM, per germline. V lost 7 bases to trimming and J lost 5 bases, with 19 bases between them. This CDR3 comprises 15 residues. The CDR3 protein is CASIPKGLARDTQYF. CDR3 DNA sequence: TGTGCCAGCATACCAAAGGGGCTAGCGAGAGATACGCAGTATTTT.

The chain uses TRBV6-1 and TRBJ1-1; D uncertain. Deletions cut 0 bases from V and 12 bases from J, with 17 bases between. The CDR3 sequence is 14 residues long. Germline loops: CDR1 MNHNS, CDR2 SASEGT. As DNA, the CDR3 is TGTGCCAGCAGTGAAGCGGGAAGTGCCTGGGGAACTTTCTTT. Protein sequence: CASSEAGSAWGTFF.

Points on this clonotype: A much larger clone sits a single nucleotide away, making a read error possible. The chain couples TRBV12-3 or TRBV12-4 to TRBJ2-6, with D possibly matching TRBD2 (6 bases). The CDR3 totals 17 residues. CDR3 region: CASSYRQGLSEANVLTF. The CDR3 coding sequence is TGTGCCAGCAGTTACAGGCAGGGACTCTCTGAGGCCAACGTCCTGACTTTC.

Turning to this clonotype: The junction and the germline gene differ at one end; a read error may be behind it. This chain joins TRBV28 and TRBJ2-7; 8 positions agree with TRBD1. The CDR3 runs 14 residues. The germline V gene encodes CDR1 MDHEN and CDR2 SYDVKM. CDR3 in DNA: TGTGTCAGCAGTTTCTTGCGACAGGGGAACGAGCAGTACTTC. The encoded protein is CVSSFLRQGNEQYF. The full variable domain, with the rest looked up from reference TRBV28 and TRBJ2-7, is DVKVTQSSRYLVKRTGEKVFLECVQDMDHENMFWYRQDPGLGLRLIYFSYDVKMKEKGDIPEGYSVSREKKERFSLILESASTNQTSMYLCVSSFLRQGNEQYFGPGTRLTVT.

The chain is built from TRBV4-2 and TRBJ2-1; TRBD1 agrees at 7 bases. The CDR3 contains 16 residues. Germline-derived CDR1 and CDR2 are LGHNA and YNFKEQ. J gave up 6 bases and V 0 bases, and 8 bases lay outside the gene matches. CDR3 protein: CASSQDNRGMSNEQFF. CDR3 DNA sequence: TGTGCCAGCAGCCAAGACAACAGGGGAATGAGCAATGAGCAGTTCTTC.

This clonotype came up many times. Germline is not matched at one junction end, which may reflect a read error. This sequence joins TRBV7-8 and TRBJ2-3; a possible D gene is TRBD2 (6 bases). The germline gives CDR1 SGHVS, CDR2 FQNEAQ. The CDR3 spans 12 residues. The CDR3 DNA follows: TGTGCCAGCAGCCCTACTCAATTGGGACTCATTTTT. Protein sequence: CASSPTQLGLIF.

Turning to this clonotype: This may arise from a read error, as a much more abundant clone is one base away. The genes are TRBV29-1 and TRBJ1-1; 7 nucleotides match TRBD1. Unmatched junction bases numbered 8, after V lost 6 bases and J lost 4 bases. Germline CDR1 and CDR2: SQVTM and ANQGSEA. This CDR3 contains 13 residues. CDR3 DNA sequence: TGCAGCGTACAGGGGCATGGGGGCACTGAAGCTTTCTTT. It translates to CSVQGHGGTEAFF.

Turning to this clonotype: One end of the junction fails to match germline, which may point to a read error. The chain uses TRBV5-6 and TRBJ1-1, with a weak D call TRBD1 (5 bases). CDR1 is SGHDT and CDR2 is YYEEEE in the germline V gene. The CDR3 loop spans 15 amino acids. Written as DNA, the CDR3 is TGTGCCAGCAGCTTTTTGCAATCGGGGACTGCTGAAGCTCTCTTT. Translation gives CASSFLQSGTAEALF.